The present entry profiles one TCR beta chain with its context. This specimen belongs to a study of T-cell memory formation after mild COVID-19. Per the germline V gene, CDR1 is ENHRY and CDR2 is SYGVKD. The CDR3 has 16 amino acids. V was trimmed by 6 bases and J by 5 bases, leaving 20 bases between them. TCRdb analysed the 5' RACE reads with MiXCR anew, one entry per CDR3 protein. The top ten clones hold 39% of a sample with about 90,000 distinct CDR3 sequences, about 15% of them seen once. The V gene is TRBV10-3, the J gene TRBJ2-1; TRBD1 might be the D (6 bases). The source material was PBMCs or a T cell subset sorted from them (not recorded which). The source of this sequence is a man aged 18 to 29 who had mild COVID-19 (a few samples of this study predate the infection). Cell type and time point are not known. CDR3 coding DNA: TGTGCCATCAGCCACCCAAGGGGGAGCAGTAACAATGAGCAGTTCTTC. It codes for CAISHPRGSSNNEQFF.